A single sample gave rise to the 12 T cell receptor beta chains below, sequenced in a study of blood T cell repertoires in COVID-19. Clones were read by immunoSEQ multiplex PCR, and TCRdb kept only the in-frame ones, dropping some. The table shows some 130,000 clones, with around 80% occurring only once. Source material: peripheral blood. Receptor source: a man aged 70 or older with acute or convalescent COVID-19.

The chain combines TRBV6-5 with TRBJ1-2; D perhaps matches TRBD1 (6 bases). Looked up from germline, CDR1 is MNHEY and CDR2 is SVGAGI. This CDR3 region has 14 residues. Trimming pared 7 bases from V and 4 bases from J, leaving 16 bases between. The CDR3 nucleotides are TGTGCCAGCACTACAGGACAGCTAGTCTATGGCTACACCTTC. This encodes CASTTGQLVYGYTF.

V and J are TRBV20-1 and TRBJ2-2, with 9 bases lining up with TRBD1. Germline values: CDR1 DFQATT, CDR2 SNEGSKA (reference sequence). This CDR3 has 16 residues. V was pared by 3 bases and J by 1 base, with 6 bases of the junction left unmatched. In DNA form, the CDR3 reads TGCAGTGCTAGTGACCCGGGACAGGGGAACACCGGGGAGCTGTTTTTT. Residues: CSASDPGQGNTGELFF.

The chain employs TRBV20-1 and TRBJ2-3; 7 bases fit TRBD2. Trimming at V came to 5 bases and at J to 9 bases, leaving 5 bases not matched to a gene. This CDR3 region has 11 residues. CDR1 and CDR2 (germline): DFQATT, SNEGSKA (reference sequence). The CDR3 DNA is TGCAGTGCTTATCGGGAGGAAACGCAGTATTTT. As protein: CSAYREETQYF.

The chain joins TRBV7-2 to TRBJ2-7; 15 bases fit TRBD2. From germline, CDR1 is SGHTA and CDR2 FQGNSA. J was trimmed by 5 bases and V by 3 bases; bases with no gene match: 2. CDR3 length: 15 amino acids. CDR3 in DNA: TGTGCCAGCAGCTTCGGGACTAGCGGGGGGAACGAGCAGTACTTC. Its protein is CASSFGTSGGNEQYF.

The chain combines TRBV27 with TRBJ1-6; D might be TRBD1 (5 bases). There are 14 residues in the CDR3. V was trimmed by 2 bases and J by 10 bases, leaving 12 bases between them. Germline CDR1 and CDR2: MNHEY and SMNVEV (reference sequence). The CDR3 here is CASSLAQGASPLHF. The DNA for the CDR3 is TGTGCCAGCAGTTTAGCCCAGGGCGCCTCACCCCTCCACTTT.

As DNA, the CDR3 is TGTGCCAGCAGCTCGCGTGCTAGCGGGGTTCGGGCCCAGTACTTC. It specifies CASSSRASGVRAQYF. The chain employs TRBV5-6 and TRBJ2-5; 9 positions agree with TRBD2. The germline V gene has CDR1 SGHDT and CDR2 YYEEEE. The V gene end was trimmed by 3 bases and the J gene end by 9 bases; junction bases not matched to a gene: 12. This CDR3 spans 15 amino acids.

This clone is a singleton in its sample. Other DNA sequences from this sample encode an identical CDR3 as well. The V and J genes are TRBV20-1 and TRBJ2-7; 7 bases line up with TRBD2. Germline-derived CDR1 and CDR2 are DFQATT and SNEGSKA (reference sequence). The CDR3 runs 11 residues. The CDR3 DNA reads TGCAGAACCTCGGGGGGTGAGGAACAGTACTTC. This sequence encodes CRTSGGEEQYF.

This chain uses TRBV5-1 with TRBJ2-7; D might be TRBD2 (6 bases). Looked up from germline, CDR1 is SGHRS and CDR2 is YFSETQ. The CDR3 spans 13 residues. Deletions cut 7 bases from V and 3 bases from J, with 14 bases between. In nucleotides, the CDR3 is TGCGCCAGCCGCCGGGACGGGGGCTACGAGCAGTACTTC. This sequence encodes CASRRDGGYEQYF.

This clone was counted only a few times. The rearrangement links TRBV30 to TRBJ1-1; D is uncertain. Germline CDR1 and CDR2: GTSNPN and SVGIG (reference sequence). V lost 3 bases, J lost 2 bases, and 4 bases lay in between. This CDR3 has 11 amino acids. CDR3: CAWSVNTEAFF. DNA for the CDR3: TGTGCCTGGAGCGTCAACACTGAAGCTTTCTTT. The variable domain in full, with the rest retrieved from reference TRBV30 and TRBJ1-1, is SQTIHQWPATLVQPVGSPLSLECTVEGTSNPNLYWYRQAAGRGLQLLFYSVGIGQISSEVPQNLSASRPQDRQFILSSKKLLLSDSGFYLCAWSVNTEAFFGQGTRLTVV.

The rearrangement joins TRBV19 to TRBJ2-7, with D maybe TRBD2 (7 bases). The CDR3 loop spans 14 amino acids. Germline V CDR1 and CDR2: LNHDA, SQIVND (reference sequence). V gave up 1 base and J gave up 4 bases, with 11 bases separating them. The CDR3 DNA sequence: TGTGCCAGTAGTATAGCGGGGGGCACATACGAGCAGTACTTC. Its protein is CASSIAGGTYEQYF.

The chain uses TRBV14 and TRBJ1-4, with no clear D. This CDR3 is built from 14 residues. Germline loops: CDR1 SGHDN, CDR2 FVKESK. Trimming cost V 4 bases and J 7 bases, with 13 bases left between them. The CDR3 bases are TGTGCCAGCAGCCCTATTGGGAGCGGTGAAAAACTGTTTTTT. Its protein product is CASSPIGSGEKLFF.

This clone occurred a few times. This chain uses TRBV28 with TRBJ2-7, with D possibly being TRBD1 (6 bases). The CDR3 loop spans 13 amino acids. Germline CDR1 and CDR2: MDHEN and SYDVKM. Between the trimmed V and J ends, which lost 3 bases and 1 base, there was a span of 7 bases. Here the CDR3 DNA reads TGTGCCAGCAGTTTTGGACAGTCCTACGAGCAGTACTTC. This encodes CASSFGQSYEQYF.